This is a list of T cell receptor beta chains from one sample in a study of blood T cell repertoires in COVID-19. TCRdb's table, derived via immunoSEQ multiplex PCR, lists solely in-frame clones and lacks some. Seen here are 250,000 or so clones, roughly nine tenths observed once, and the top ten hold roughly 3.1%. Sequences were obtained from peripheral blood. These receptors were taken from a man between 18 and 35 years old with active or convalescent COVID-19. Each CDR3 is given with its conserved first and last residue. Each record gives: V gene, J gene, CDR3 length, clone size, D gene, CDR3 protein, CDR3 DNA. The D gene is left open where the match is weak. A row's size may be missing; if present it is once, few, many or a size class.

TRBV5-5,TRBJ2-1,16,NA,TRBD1,CASSLGRGQGVRYEFF,TGTGCCAGCAGCTTGGGAAGGGGACAGGGGGTCAGGTATGAGTTCTTC
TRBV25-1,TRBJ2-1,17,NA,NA,CASSDQPREGPKYEQFF,TGTGCCAGCAGTGACCAGCCCCGCGAGGGCCCTAAGTATGAGCAGTTCTTC
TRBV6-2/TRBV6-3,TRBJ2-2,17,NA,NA,CASSYSRASPRPGELFF,TGTGCCAGCAGTTACTCGAGGGCCAGTCCGCGACCCGGGGAGCTGTTTTTT
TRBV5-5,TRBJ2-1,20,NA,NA,CASSFRISQLGASSYNEQFF,TGTGCCAGCAGCTTCAGAATCTCACAATTAGGGGCCAGCTCCTACAATGAGCAGTTCTTC
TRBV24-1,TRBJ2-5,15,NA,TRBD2,CATSDPGTTLETQYF,TGTGCCACCAGTGACCCCGGGACTACCTTGGAGACCCAGTACTTC
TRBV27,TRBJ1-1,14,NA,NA,CASRVQVSSAEAFF,TGTGCCAGCCGGGTCCAAGTCAGCAGTGCTGAAGCTTTCTTT
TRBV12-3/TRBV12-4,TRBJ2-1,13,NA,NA,CASSFKGYNEQFF,TGTGCCAGCAGTTTTAAGGGGTACAATGAGCAGTTCTTC
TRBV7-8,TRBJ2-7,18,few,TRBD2,CASSFQWLAGGNSYEQYF,TGTGCCAGCAGCTTCCAGTGGCTAGCGGGAGGAAACTCCTACGAGCAGTACTTC
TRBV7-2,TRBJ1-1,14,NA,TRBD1,CASRGTGQNTEAFF,TGTGCCAGCAGAGGGACAGGGCAAAACACTGAAGCTTTCTTT
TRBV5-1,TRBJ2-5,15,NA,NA,CASSLVSSGGETQYF,TGCGCCAGCAGCTTGGTATCCAGCGGAGGGGAGACCCAGTACTTC
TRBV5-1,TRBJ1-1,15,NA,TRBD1,CASSLTGAVNTEAFF,TGCGCCAGCAGTTTGACAGGGGCGGTGAACACTGAAGCTTTCTTT
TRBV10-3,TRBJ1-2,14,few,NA,CAISLGGMDYGYTF,TGTGCCATCAGCCTGGGGGGGATGGACTATGGCTACACCTTC
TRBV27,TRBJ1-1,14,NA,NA,CASSLWGGNTEAFF,TGTGCCAGCAGTTTATGGGGGGGGAACACTGAAGCTTTCTTT
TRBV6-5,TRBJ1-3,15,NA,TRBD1,CASSYSGTGENTIYF,TGTGCCAGCAGTTACTCGGGGACAGGGGAAAACACCATATATTTT
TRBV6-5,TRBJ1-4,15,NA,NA,CASSPELATNEKLFF,TGTGCCAGCAGTCCGGAACTAGCAACTAATGAAAAACTGTTTTTT
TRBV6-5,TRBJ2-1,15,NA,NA,CASSYPFGGYNEQFF,TGTGCCAGCAGTTACCCTTTTGGGGGGTACAATGAGCAGTTCTTC
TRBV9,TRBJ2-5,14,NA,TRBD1,CASSSRTGFETQYF,TGTGCCAGCAGCTCCCGGACAGGGTTCGAGACCCAGTACTTC
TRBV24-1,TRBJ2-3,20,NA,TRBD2,CATSDPGPGTSGRARDTQYF,TGTGCCACCAGTGATCCTGGTCCCGGGACTAGCGGGAGGGCCAGAGATACGCAGTATTTT
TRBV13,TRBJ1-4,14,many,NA,CASSLRGLGEKLFF,TGTGCCAGCAGCTTGCGGGGGCTCGGTGAAAAACTGTTTTTT
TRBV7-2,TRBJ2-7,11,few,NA,CASSQAGEQYF,TGTGCCAGCAGCCAGGCGGGTGAGCAGTACTTC
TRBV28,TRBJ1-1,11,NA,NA,CASSLGQGAFF,TGTGCCAGCAGTTTAGGGCAAGGAGCTTTCTTT
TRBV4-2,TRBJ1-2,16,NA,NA,CASSQDPGRGAGGYTF,TGTGCCAGCAGCCAAGATCCAGGCCGGGGGGCGGGAGGCTACACCTTC
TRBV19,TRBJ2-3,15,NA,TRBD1,CASSIGQGAADTQYF,TGTGCCAGTAGTATAGGTCAGGGGGCAGCAGATACGCAGTATTTT
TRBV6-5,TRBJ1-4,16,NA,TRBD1,CASSYSMWTGGEKLFF,TGTGCCAGCAGTTACTCGATGTGGACAGGCGGAGAAAAACTGTTTTTT
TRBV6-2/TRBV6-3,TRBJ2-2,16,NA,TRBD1,CASSHGTGRYTGELFF,TGTGCCAGCAGTCACGGGACAGGTAGATACACCGGGGAGCTGTTTTTT
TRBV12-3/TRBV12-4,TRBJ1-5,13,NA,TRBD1,CASSLTGDQPQHF,TGTGCCAGCAGCCTTACAGGGGATCAGCCCCAGCATTTT
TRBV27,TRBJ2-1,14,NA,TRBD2,CASSWTRPLDEQFF,TGTGCCAGCAGTTGGACTAGACCCCTCGATGAGCAGTTCTTC